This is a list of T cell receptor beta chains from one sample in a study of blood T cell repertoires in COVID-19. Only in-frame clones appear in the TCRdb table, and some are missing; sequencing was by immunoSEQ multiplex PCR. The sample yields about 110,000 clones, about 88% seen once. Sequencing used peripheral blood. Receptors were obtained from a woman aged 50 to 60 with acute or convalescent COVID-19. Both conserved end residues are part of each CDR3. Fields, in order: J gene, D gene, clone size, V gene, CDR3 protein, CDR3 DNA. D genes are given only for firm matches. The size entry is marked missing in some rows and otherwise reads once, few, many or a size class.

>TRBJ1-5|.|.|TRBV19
CASSPGLIWSNQPQHF
TGTGCCAGTAGTCCGGGTCTTATTTGGAGCAATCAGCCCCAGCATTTT
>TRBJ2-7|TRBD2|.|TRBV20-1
CSASRLAGGGEQYF
TGCAGTGCTAGTCGACTAGCGGGAGGCGGCGAGCAGTACTTC
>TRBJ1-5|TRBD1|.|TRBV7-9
CASSSGTGGRHF
TGTGCCAGCAGCTCGGGGACAGGGGGCAGGCATTTT
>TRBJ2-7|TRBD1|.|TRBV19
CASSIGTGGRYEQYF
TGTGCCAGTAGTATAGGGACAGGGGGCAGGTACGAGCAGTACTTC
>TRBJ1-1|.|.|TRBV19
CASSIGQPMNTEAFF
TGTGCCAGTAGTATAGGACAGCCTATGAACACTGAAGCTTTCTTT
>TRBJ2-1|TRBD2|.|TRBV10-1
CASSELREGLGQFF
TGCGCCAGCAGTGAGTTGCGGGAGGGCCTTGGGCAGTTCTTC
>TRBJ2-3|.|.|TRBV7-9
CASSTPSGSTDTQYF
TGTGCCAGCAGCACGCCCAGCGGGAGCACAGATACGCAGTATTTT
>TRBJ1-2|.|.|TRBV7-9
CASSIGTVPDNYGYTF
TGTGCCAGCAGCATCGGTACAGTGCCAGATAACTATGGCTACACCTTC
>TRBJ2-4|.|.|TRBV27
CASNSRVLRAKNIQYF
TGTGCCAGCAATTCCAGGGTTTTGCGAGCCAAAAACATTCAGTACTTC
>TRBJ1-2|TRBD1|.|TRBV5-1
CASSRDQGDFYGYTF
TGCGCCAGCAGCCGGGACCAGGGGGACTTCTATGGCTACACCTTC
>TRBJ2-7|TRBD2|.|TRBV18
CASSPPGLATYEQYF
TGTGCCAGCTCACCACCGGGACTAGCGACTTACGAGCAGTACTTC
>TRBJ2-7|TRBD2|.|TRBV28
CASIPGGTSGSYEQYF
TGTGCCAGCATACCCGGGGGCACTAGCGGGAGTTACGAGCAGTACTTC
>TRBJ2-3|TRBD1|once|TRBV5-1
CASSLAGQGKWGTDTQYF
TGCGCCAGCAGCTTGGCCGGACAGGGGAAGTGGGGCACAGATACGCAGTATTTT
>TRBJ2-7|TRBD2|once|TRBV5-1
CASSLEGLAGPQDF
TGCGCCAGCAGCTTAGAAGGACTAGCGGGACCCCAGGACTTC
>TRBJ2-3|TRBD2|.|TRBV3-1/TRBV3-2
CASSQDKRLAGPSTDTQYF
TGTGCCAGCAGCCAAGATAAGAGACTAGCGGGGCCTAGCACAGATACGCAGTATTTT
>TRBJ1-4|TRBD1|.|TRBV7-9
CASSLGDRGRFEKLFF
TGTGCCAGCAGCTTAGGGGACAGGGGGCGATTTGAAAAACTGTTTTTT
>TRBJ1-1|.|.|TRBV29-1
CSVVIMGDGKAFF
TGCAGCGTTGTTATTATGGGCGATGGAAAAGCTTTCTTT
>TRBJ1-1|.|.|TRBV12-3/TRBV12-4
CASSLSVNTEAFF
TGTGCCAGCAGTTTATCGGTGAACACTGAAGCTTTCTTT
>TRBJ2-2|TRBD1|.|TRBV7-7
CASSLVTGANTGELFF
TGTGCCAGCAGCTTAGTCACAGGGGCAAACACCGGGGAGCTGTTTTTT
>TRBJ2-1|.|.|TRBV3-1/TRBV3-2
CASSPYLRSGEGNEQFF
TGTGCCAGCAGCCCTTACTTAAGGTCGGGAGAAGGTAATGAGCAGTTCTTC
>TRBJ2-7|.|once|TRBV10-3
CAISESTDRYEQYF
TGTGCCATCAGTGAGTCCACAGACAGATACGAGCAGTACTTC
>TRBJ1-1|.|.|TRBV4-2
CASSQDWSFQAFF
TGTGCCAGCAGCCAAGATTGGAGTTTTCAAGCTTTCTTT
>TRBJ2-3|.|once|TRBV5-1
CASSLVGDTQYF
TGCGCCAGCAGCTTGGTCGGAGATACGCAGTATTTT
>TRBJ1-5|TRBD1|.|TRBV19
CASSMGTVDQPQHF
TGTGCCAGTAGTATGGGGACAGTTGATCAGCCCCAGCATTTT
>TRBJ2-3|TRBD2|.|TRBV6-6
CASSSSGSTDTQYF
TGTGCCAGCAGTAGTAGCGGGAGCACAGATACGCAGTATTTT
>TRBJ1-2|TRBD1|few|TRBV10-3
CAISDPGGRGYGYTF
TGTGCCATCAGTGATCCAGGGGGTCGGGGCTATGGCTACACCTTC
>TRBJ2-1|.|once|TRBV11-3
CASSSRGKNEQFF
TGTGCCAGCAGCTCGAGGGGGAAGAATGAGCAGTTCTTC
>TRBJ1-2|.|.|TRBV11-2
CASSSTGTGEGYTF
TGTGCCAGCAGCTCGACCGGGACTGGGGAGGGCTACACCTTC
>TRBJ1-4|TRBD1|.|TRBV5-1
CASSPDPGQGREKLFF
TGCGCCAGCAGTCCTGATCCGGGACAGGGACGAGAAAAACTGTTTTTT
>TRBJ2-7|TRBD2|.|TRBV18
CASSPLRTSGSRKGNEQYF
TGTGCCAGCTCACCACTGCGGACTAGCGGGAGTAGGAAAGGCAACGAGCAGTACTTC
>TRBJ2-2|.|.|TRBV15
CATSVQSSTGELFF
TGTGCCACCAGCGTCCAGTCCAGCACCGGGGAGCTGTTTTTT
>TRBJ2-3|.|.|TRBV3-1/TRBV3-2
CASSQVRTSTDTQYF
TGTGCCAGCAGCCAAGTTCGGACTAGCACAGATACGCAGTATTTT
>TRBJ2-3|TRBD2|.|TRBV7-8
CASSLPRSSGRAEDTQYF
TGTGCCAGCAGCTTACCCCGATCTAGCGGGAGGGCCGAAGATACGCAGTATTTT
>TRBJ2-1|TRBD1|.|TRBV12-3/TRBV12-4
CASKRDRGPKQFF
TGTGCCAGCAAGCGGGACAGGGGGCCCAAGCAGTTCTTC
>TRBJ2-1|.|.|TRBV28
CASNAPGFSYNEQFF
TGTGCCAGCAATGCCCCGGGTTTCTCCTACAATGAGCAGTTCTTC
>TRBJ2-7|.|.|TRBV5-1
CASSLVAGVSEQYF
TGCGCCAGCAGCTTGGTTGCAGGGGTCAGCGAGCAGTACTTC
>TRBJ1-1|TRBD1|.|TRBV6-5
CASSYMTGKDTEAFF
TGTGCCAGCAGTTATATGACAGGGAAGGACACTGAAGCTTTCTTT
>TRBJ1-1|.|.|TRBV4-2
CASSQAGGRDEAFF
TGTGCCAGCAGCCAAGCGGGGGGCAGGGATGAAGCTTTCTTT
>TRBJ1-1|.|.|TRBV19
CASSISRQQNTEAFF
TGTGCCAGTAGTATATCTCGACAACAGAACACTGAAGCTTTCTTT
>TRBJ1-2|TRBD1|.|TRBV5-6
CASSLSGTGIGYTF
TGTGCCAGCAGCCTGTCCGGGACAGGGATCGGCTACACCTTC
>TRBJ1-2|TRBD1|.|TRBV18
CASSQSGTGLNYGYTF
TGTGCCAGCTCACAATCCGGGACAGGGCTCAACTATGGCTACACCTTC
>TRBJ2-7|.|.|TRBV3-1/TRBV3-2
CASSRLRERGYEQYF
TGTGCCAGCAGTCGTTTGAGGGAGAGGGGGTACGAGCAGTACTTC
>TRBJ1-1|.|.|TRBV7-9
CASSRTGRVNTEAFF
TGTGCCAGCAGCCGCACAGGGAGGGTGAACACTGAAGCTTTCTTT
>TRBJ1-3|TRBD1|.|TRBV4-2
CASSISGTASSGNTIYF
TGTGCCAGCAGCATTTCGGGGACAGCCAGCTCTGGAAACACCATATATTTT
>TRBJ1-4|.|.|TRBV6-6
CASSRDARGEKLFF
TGTGCCAGCAGCCGGGATGCGCGGGGTGAAAAACTGTTTTTT
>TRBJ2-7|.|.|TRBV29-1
CSVGVDTYEQYF
TGCAGCGTTGGGGTGGACACCTACGAGCAGTACTTC
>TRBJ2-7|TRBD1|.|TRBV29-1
CSASGDRGRAHEQYF
TGCAGCGCATCGGGGGACAGGGGCAGGGCCCACGAGCAGTACTTC
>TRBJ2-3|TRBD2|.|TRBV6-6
CASSLAGGTDTQYF
TGTGCCAGCAGTCTAGCGGGAGGGACAGATACGCAGTATTTT
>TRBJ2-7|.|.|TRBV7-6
CASSLGGPIPYEQYF
TGTGCCAGCAGCTTAGGCGGGCCGATCCCCTACGAGCAGTACTTC
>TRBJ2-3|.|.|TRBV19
CASSPLGVSTDTQYF
TGTGCCAGTAGTCCCCTGGGCGTTAGCACAGATACGCAGTATTTT
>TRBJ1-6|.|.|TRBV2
CASSIGQLPLHF
TGTGCCAGCAGTATTGGACAGTTACCCCTCCACTTT